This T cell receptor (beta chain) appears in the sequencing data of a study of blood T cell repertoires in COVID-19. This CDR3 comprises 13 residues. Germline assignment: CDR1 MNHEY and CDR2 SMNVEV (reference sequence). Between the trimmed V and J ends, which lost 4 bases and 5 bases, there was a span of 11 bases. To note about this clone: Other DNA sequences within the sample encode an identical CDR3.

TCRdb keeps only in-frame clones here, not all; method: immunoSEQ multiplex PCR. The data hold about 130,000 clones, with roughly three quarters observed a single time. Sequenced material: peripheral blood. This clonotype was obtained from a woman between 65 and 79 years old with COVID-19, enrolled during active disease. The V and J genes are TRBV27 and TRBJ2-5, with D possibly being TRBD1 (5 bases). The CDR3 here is CASSSQGWETQYF. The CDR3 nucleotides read TGTGCCAGCAGTTCCCAGGGATGGGAGACCCAGTACTTC.